This TCR beta chain was identified during a study of Ad26.COV2.S vaccination and SARS-CoV-2 variants. About the research overall: Ad26.COV2.S arm of COV1001 included the donor.

As for treatment: about 20 received Ad26.COV2.S at low or high dose, single or two shots; five or six received placebo; per-sample allocation not given. Sampling took place 63 days after the first vaccine or placebo injection. The protocol was immunoSEQ multiplex PCR, while the TCRdb copy is restricted to in-frame clones and leaves out a portion. The sample shows more than 300,000 clones, 65% to 90% of them seen only once. The source was peripheral blood, collected in a trial of Ad26.COV2.S vaccine versus placebo. This sequence originates from a person between 18 and 59 years old who received the Ad26.COV2.S COVID-19 vaccine or a placebo.

CDR3 coding DNA: TGCGCCAGCAGCTTGGGACTAGCGGGGGGTTCCACAGATACGCAGTATTTT. This translates into CASSLGLAGGSTDTQYF. The rearrangement links TRBV5-1 to TRBJ2-3; TRBD2 agrees at 13 bases. The V and J ends lost 0 bases and 2 bases, in that order; junction bases with no gene match: 3. CDR1 SGHRS and CDR2 YFSETQ come from the germline V gene. CDR3 length: 17 amino acids.